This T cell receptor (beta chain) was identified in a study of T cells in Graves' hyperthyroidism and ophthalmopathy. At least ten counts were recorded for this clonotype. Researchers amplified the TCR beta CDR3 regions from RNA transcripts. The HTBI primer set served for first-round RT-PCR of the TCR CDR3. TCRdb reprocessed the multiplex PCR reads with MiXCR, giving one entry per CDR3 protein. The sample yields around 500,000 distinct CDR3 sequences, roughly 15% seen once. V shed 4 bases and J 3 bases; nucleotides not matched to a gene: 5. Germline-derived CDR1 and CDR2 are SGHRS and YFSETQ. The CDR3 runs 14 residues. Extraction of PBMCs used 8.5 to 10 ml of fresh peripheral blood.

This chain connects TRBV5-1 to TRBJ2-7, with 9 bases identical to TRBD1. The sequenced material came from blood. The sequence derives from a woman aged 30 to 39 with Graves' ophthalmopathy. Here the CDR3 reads CASSRGQGNYEQYF. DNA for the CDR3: TGCGCCAGCAGCAGGGGACAGGGCAACTACGAGCAGTACTTC.